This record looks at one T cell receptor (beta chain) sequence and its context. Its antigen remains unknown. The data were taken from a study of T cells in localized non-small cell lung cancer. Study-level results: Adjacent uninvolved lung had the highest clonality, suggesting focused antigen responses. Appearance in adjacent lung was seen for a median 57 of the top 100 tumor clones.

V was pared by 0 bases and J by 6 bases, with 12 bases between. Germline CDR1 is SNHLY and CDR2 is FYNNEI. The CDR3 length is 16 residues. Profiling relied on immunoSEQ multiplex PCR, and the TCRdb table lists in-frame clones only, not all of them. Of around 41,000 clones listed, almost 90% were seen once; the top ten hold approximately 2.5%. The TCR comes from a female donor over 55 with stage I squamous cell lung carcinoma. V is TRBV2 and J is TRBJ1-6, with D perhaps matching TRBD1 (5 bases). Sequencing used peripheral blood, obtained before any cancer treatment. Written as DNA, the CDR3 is TGTGCCAGCAGTGAAGCTCACTTGGGGGGTAATTCACCCCTCCACTTT. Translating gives CASSEAHLGGNSPLHF.